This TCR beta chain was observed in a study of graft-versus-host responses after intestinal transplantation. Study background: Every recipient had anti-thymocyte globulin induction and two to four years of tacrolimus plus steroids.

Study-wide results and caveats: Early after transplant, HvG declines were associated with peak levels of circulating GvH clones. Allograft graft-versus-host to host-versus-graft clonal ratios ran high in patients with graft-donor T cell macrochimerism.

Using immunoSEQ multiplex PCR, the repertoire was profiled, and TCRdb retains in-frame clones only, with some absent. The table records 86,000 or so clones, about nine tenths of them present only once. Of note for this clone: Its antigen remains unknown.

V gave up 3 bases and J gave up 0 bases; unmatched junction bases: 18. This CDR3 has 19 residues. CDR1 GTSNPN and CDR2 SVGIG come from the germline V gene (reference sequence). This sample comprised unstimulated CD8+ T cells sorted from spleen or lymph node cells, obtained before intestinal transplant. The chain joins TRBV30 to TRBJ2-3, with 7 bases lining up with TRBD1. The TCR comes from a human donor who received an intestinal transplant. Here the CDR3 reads CAWSRNRGRRYLSTDTQYF. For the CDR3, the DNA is TGTGCCTGGAGCCGGAACAGGGGCAGAAGATATCTTAGCACAGATACGCAGTATTTT.